What follows is one T cell receptor (beta chain) and its context. Its antigen is unidentified. Cultured CD4+ T cell DNA was sequenced using the Oncomine TCR Beta short-read assay. MiXCR was run by TCRdb on the PCR reads, yielding one entry per CDR3 protein. Of about 20,000 distinct CDR3 sequences in the sample, roughly three fifths were seen once. V dropped 3 bases and J dropped 3 bases, with 12 bases sitting between them. This CDR3 spans 14 amino acids. Germline CDR1 MNHNS, CDR2 SASEGT. The entry originates in a study of vaccination and CD4 T cells after COVID-19. Study context: Controls had a CEFX pool, an HIV-1 Nef pool, or no peptide added.

Noted treatment: roughly nine-day PBMC culture with coronavirus spike peptide pools or control peptides (ViraFEST assay). TCRs were sequenced by ViraFEST after antigen-specific T cells had been expanded with peptide pools. The sequenced sample was CD4+ T cells from blood, cultured in vitro, obtained after SARS-CoV-2 vaccination. This chain joins TRBV6-1 and TRBJ2-7, with D unclear. The TCR sequence derives from a human donor who had recovered from COVID-19. This chain's CDR3 is CASSDLRLNYEQYF. The CDR3 region has the DNA TGTGCCAGCAGTGATCTCCGACTGAACTACGAGCAGTACTTC.